These T cell receptor beta chains were read from a single sample in a study of cytomegalovirus exposure and HLA in healthy donors. Sequenced by immunoSEQ multiplex PCR; TCRdb stores in-frame clones only, minus some. Of about 200,000 clones listed, around 84% are singletons. What was sequenced was PBMCs. The receptor source for this set is a woman in her twenties or thirties in good health and CMV-seropositive. Each CDR3 is given with its conserved first and last residue. The order of the fields is J gene, D gene, V gene, clone size, CDR3 DNA, CDR3 protein. The D gene is left open where the match is weak. Clone sizes are given selectively: once, few, many, or a class where the clone is expanded.

TRBJ1-2	TRBD1	TRBV28	.	TGTGCCAGCAGTGGCCTGGGACAGGGTAGAATCTACACCTTC	CASSGLGQGRIYTF
TRBJ2-1	TRBD1	TRBV6-1	.	TGTGCCAGCAGTGCGGACAGGGACAATGAGCAGTTCTTC	CASSADRDNEQFF
TRBJ2-7	.	TRBV19	.	TGTGCCAGTTCCTTTAGGGGAATCGGCTACGAGCAGTACTTC	CASSFRGIGYEQYF
TRBJ1-1	TRBD1	TRBV2	.	TGTGCCAGCAGTGGGGGACAGTCCCTGGACACTGAAGCTTTCTTT	CASSGGQSLDTEAFF
TRBJ2-5	TRBD2	TRBV6-1	.	TGTGCCAGCAGTGAAATTGCGGGAGCAGCGAAGACCCAGTACTTC	CASSEIAGAAKTQYF
TRBJ2-7	.	TRBV21-1	.	TGTGCCAGGCCCTGGGCAGGTCCCTTTGAGCAGTACTTC	CARPWAGPFEQYF
TRBJ2-7	.	TRBV6-1	few	TGTGCCAGCAGTCCACGTCCTAACTCCTACGAGCAGTACTTC	CASSPRPNSYEQYF
TRBJ2-1	TRBD2	TRBV7-9	.	TGTGCCAGCAGCCCCCTCGGTGGGAGGGCTTCCAATGAGCAGTTCTTC	CASSPLGGRASNEQFF
TRBJ2-2	.	TRBV6-5	.	TGTGCCAGCAGTCCTAGGGGGTGGGGGACCGGGGAGCTGTTTTTT	CASSPRGWGTGELFF
TRBJ2-3	.	TRBV6-6	.	TGTGCCAGCAGCCGACAGGCCTACACAGATACGCAGTATTTT	CASSRQAYTDTQYF
TRBJ2-7	TRBD1	TRBV5-1	.	TGCGCCAGCAGCTTGCCGACAGGGGTGTACGAGCAGTACTTC	CASSLPTGVYEQYF
TRBJ2-7	.	TRBV4-2	.	TGTGCCAGCAGCCAAGATGCGGGCCTTACTTACGAGCAGTACTTC	CASSQDAGLTYEQYF
TRBJ2-5	TRBD1	TRBV9	.	TGTGCCAGCAGCTTATCTCCTACAGGGGGCCTGGGAATCGACTTC	CASSLSPTGGLGIDF
TRBJ1-2	.	TRBV5-4	.	TGTGCCAGCAGCTTGGACCAGGTGGGCTATGGCTACACCTTC	CASSLDQVGYGYTF
TRBJ2-7	.	TRBV2	.	TGTGCCAGCAGAGGCCAGCCGGGGTACCCAACCTCCTACGAGCAGTACTTC	CASRGQPGYPTSYEQYF
TRBJ2-5	TRBD2	TRBV5-1	.	TGCGCCAGCAGCTCCGGGACTAGAGGGAGTTTGTGGGAGACCCAGTACTTC	CASSSGTRGSLWETQYF
TRBJ1-1	TRBD1	TRBV7-9	.	TGTGCCAGCAGCTTACCAAGACGGACAGGAAACACTGAAGCTTTCTTT	CASSLPRRTGNTEAFF
TRBJ1-4	.	TRBV6-1	.	TGTGCCAGCAGTGCCTTTAGTGAAAAACTGTTTTTT	CASSAFSEKLFF